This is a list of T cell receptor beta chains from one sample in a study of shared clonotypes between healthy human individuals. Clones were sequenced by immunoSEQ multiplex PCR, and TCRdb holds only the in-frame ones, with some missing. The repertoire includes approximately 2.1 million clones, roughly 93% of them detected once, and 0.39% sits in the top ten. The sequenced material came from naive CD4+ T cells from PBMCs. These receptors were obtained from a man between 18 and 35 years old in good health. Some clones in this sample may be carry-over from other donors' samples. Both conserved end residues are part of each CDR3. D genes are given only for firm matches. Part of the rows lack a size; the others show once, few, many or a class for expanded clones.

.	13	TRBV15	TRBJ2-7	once	CATSRPGVYEQYF	TGTGCCACCAGCAGACCGGGGGTCTACGAGCAGTACTTC
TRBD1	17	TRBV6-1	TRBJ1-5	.	CASSAGTGSLGNQPQHF	TGTGCCAGCAGTGCCGGGACAGGTTCCCTAGGCAATCAGCCCCAGCATTTT
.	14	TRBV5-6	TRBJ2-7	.	CASSLARAVYEQYF	TGTGCCAGCAGCTTGGCCCGGGCGGTCTACGAGCAGTACTTC
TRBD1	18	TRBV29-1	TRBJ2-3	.	CSVEGWRQPGQGSDTQYF	TGCAGCGTTGAAGGTTGGAGGCAACCGGGACAGGGGTCAGATACGCAGTATTTT
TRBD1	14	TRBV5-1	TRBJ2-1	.	CASSLQGAYNEQFF	TGCGCCAGCAGCTTGCAGGGGGCTTACAATGAGCAGTTCTTC
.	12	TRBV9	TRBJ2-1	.	CASSVVGGEQFF	TGTGCCAGCAGCGTAGTGGGTGGTGAGCAGTTCTTC
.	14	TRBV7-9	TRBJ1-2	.	CASRPPTTNYGYTF	TGTGCCAGCAGGCCCCCGACTACGAACTATGGCTACACCTTC
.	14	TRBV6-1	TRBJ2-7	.	CASSEYARGYEQYF	TGTGCCAGCAGTGAATACGCCAGGGGCTACGAGCAGTACTTC
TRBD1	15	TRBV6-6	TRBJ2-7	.	CASSYSGTGGYEQYF	TGTGCCAGCAGTTACTCCGGGACAGGGGGATACGAGCAGTACTTC
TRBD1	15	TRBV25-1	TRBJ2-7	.	CASSDPGTGGNEQYF	TGTGCCAGCAGTGACCCAGGGACAGGGGGCAACGAGCAGTACTTC
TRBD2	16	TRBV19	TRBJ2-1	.	CASSGIGGRSGNEQFF	TGTGCCAGTAGTGGAATTGGCGGGAGGAGTGGCAATGAGCAGTTCTTC
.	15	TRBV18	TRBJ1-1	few	CASSPMRSENTEAFF	TGTGCCAGCTCACCAATGAGATCTGAGAACACTGAAGCTTTCTTT
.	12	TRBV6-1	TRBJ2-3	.	CASSEERPTQYF	TGTGCCAGCAGTGAAGAGAGGCCTACGCAGTATTTT
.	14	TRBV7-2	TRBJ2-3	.	CASSLTGAADTQYF	TGTGCCAGCAGCTTGACCGGAGCCGCAGATACGCAGTATTTT
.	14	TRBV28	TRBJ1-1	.	CASTPWGSTPEAFF	TGTGCCAGCACCCCATGGGGGAGCACCCCTGAAGCTTTCTTT
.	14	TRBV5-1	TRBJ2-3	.	CASSSPDGGDTQYF	TGCGCCAGCAGCTCCCCGGACGGGGGAGATACGCAGTATTTT
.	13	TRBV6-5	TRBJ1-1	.	CASSYRRNTEAFF	TGTGCCAGCAGTTACCGACGAAACACTGAAGCTTTCTTT
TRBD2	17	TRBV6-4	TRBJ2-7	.	CASSVETSGGGGSEQYF	TGTGCCAGCAGTGTCGAGACTAGCGGGGGAGGTGGTTCCGAGCAGTACTTC
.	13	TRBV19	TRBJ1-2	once	CASSTEVDYGYTF	TGTGCCAGTAGTACGGAAGTGGACTATGGCTACACCTTC
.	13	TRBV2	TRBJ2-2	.	CASTGARTGELFF	TGTGCCAGCACTGGGGCCAGAACCGGGGAGCTGTTTTTT
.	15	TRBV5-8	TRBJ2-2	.	CASRLRFSRTGELFF	TGTGCCAGCAGATTGAGGTTTTCACGGACCGGGGAGCTGTTTTTT
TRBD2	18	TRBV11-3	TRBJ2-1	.	CASSFSLTAGETYNEQFF	TGTGCCAGCAGCTTCTCTTTGACCGCGGGAGAAACCTACAATGAGCAGTTCTTC
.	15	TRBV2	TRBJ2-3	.	CASSVVRNDRGTQYF	TGTGCCAGCAGTGTGGTGCGAAATGACCGGGGTACGCAGTATTTT
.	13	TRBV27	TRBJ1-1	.	CASSIRGRTEAFF	TGTGCCAGCAGTATCAGGGGACGGACTGAAGCTTTCTTT
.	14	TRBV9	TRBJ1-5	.	CASSVDPRNQPQHF	TGTGCCAGCAGCGTAGATCCCCGCAATCAGCCCCAGCATTTT
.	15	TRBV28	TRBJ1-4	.	CASSSPDRTNEKLFF	TGTGCCAGCAGTTCCCCGGACAGAACTAATGAAAAACTGTTTTTT
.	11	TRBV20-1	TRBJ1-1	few	CSAGPGYEAFF	TGCAGTGCTGGCCCGGGGTATGAAGCTTTCTTT
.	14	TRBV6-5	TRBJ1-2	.	CASSTGAAPGGYTF	TGTGCCAGCAGTACTGGGGCGGCTCCCGGTGGCTACACCTTC
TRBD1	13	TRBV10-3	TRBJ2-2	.	CAISGQGPGELFF	TGTGCCATCAGCGGACAGGGCCCCGGGGAGCTGTTTTTT
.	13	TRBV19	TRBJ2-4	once	CASNDRAKNIQYF	TGTGCCAGTAACGACAGGGCCAAAAACATTCAGTACTTC
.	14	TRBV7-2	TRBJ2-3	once	CASSLARGPDTQYF	TGTGCCAGCAGCTTAGCACGGGGCCCAGATACGCAGTATTTT
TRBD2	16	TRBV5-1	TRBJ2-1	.	CASSLEGAGWNNEQFF	TGCGCCAGCAGCTTGGAGGGAGCGGGATGGAACAATGAGCAGTTCTTC
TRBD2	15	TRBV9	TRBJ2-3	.	CASSVGGRGTDTQYF	TGTGCCAGCAGCGTAGGCGGGAGAGGCACAGATACGCAGTATTTT
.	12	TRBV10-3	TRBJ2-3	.	CATSVGTDTQYF	TGTGCCACCTCCGTCGGCACAGATACGCAGTATTTT
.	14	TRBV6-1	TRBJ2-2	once	CASITGPGTGELFF	TGTGCCAGCATTACAGGGCCGGGGACCGGGGAGCTGTTTTTT
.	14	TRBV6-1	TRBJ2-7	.	CASSEVADSYEQYF	TGTGCCAGCAGTGAAGTAGCGGATTCCTACGAGCAGTACTTC
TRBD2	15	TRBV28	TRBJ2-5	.	CASSSDLAGVETQYF	TGTGCCAGCAGTTCCGACCTAGCGGGAGTAGAGACCCAGTACTTC
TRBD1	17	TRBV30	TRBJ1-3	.	CAWSAGQGYTHGNTIYF	TGTGCCTGGAGTGCGGGACAGGGGTACACCCACGGAAACACCATATATTTT
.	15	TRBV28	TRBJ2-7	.	CASSLAGTQSYEQYF	TGTGCCAGCAGTTTAGCCGGGACTCAATCCTACGAGCAGTACTTC
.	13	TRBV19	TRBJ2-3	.	CASSLLVGDTQYF	TGTGCCAGTAGTCTCTTGGTGGGGGATACGCAGTATTTT
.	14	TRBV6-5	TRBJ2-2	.	CASTTQTRPGELFF	TGTGCCAGCACCACCCAGACCAGGCCCGGGGAGCTGTTTTTT
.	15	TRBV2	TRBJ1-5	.	CASSEATVSNQPQHF	TGTGCCAGCAGTGAAGCTACGGTTAGCAATCAGCCCCAGCATTTT
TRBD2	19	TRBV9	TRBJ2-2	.	CASSAQPPGLAGDTGELFF	TGTGCCAGCAGCGCCCAACCTCCGGGACTAGCGGGGGACACCGGGGAGCTGTTTTTT
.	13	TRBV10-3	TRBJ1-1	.	CAIQTAGGTEAFF	TGTGCCATTCAGACAGCCGGGGGGACTGAAGCTTTCTTT
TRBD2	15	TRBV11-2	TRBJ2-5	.	CASSFGLAGQETQYF	TGTGCCAGCAGCTTTGGGTTAGCGGGTCAAGAGACCCAGTACTTC
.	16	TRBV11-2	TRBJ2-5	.	CASSLESRAARETQYF	TGTGCCAGCAGCTTAGAATCTAGGGCAGCCCGGGAGACCCAGTACTTC
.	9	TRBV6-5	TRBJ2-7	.	CANDYEQYF	TGTGCCAACGATTACGAGCAGTACTTC
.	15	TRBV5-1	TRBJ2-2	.	CASTSGGADTGELFF	TGCGCCAGCACCAGTGGGGGGGCCGACACCGGGGAGCTGTTTTTT
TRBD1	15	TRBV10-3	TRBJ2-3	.	CAIRQPGQGADTQYF	TGTGCCATCAGACAACCGGGACAGGGTGCAGATACGCAGTATTTT
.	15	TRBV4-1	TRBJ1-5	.	CASSQDGAGRQPQHF	TGCGCCAGCAGCCAAGACGGCGCAGGTCGGCAGCCCCAGCATTTT
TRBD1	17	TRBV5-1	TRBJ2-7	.	CASSPTPGQGRFYEQYF	TGCGCCAGCAGCCCAACACCCGGACAGGGTCGCTTCTACGAGCAGTACTTC
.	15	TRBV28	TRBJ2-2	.	CASSPFLTETGELFF	TGTGCCAGCAGTCCATTCTTGACAGAGACCGGGGAGCTGTTTTTT
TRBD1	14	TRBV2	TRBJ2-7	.	CASSRGTGAYEQYF	TGTGCCAGCAGTAGGGGGACAGGGGCCTACGAGCAGTACTTC
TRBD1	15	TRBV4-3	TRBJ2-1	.	CASSRKQGGYNEQFF	TGCGCCAGCAGCCGCAAACAGGGGGGCTACAATGAGCAGTTCTTC
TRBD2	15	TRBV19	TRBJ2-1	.	CASSGAGYSYNEQFF	TGTGCCAGTAGTGGAGCGGGATACTCCTACAATGAGCAGTTCTTC
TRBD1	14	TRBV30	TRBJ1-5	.	CAWSGTGQKQPQHF	TGTGCCTGGAGTGGGACGGGACAGAAACAGCCCCAGCATTTT
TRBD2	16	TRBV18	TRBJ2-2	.	CASSPVAGFDTGELFF	TGTGCCAGCTCACCCGTAGCGGGATTCGACACCGGGGAGCTGTTTTTT
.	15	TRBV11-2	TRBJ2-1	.	CASSLLGLASNEQFF	TGTGCCAGCAGCCTACTCGGGCTAGCTAGCAATGAGCAGTTCTTC